The entry below describes one TCR beta chain. The repertoire was sequenced with immunoSEQ multiplex PCR; TCRdb's copy has only in-frame clones and lacks some. This table holds fewer than 350,000 clones, 88% found once. This sample is drawn from a study of blood T cell repertoires in COVID-19. J was trimmed by 7 bases and V by 3 bases; bases with no gene match: 2. Looked up from germline, CDR1 is LGHDT and CDR2 is YNNKEL (reference sequence). The CDR3 totals 15 residues. The J gene is TRBJ2-1, the V gene TRBV3-1 (or the pseudogene TRBV3-2); 14 bases align to TRBD2. The sequenced material came from peripheral blood. The source is a woman in her 30s with COVID-19, enrolled during active disease. The CDR3 DNA follows: TGTGCCAGCAGCCAGACTAGCGGGGGGGTAAATGAGCAGTTCTTC. This gives the protein CASSQTSGGVNEQFF.